These T cell receptor beta chains were read from a single sample in a study of T cell responses to AZD1222 COVID-19 vaccine. The data were produced by immunoSEQ multiplex PCR, yet TCRdb's version contains in-frame clones alone and is incomplete. Among approximately 180,000 clones, around nine tenths were seen once, and the ten largest hold around 3%. This specimen consisted of peripheral blood, obtained on day 0 of AZD1222 vaccination. The receptors stem from an adult in good health. Each CDR3 is given with its conserved first and last residue. The D gene is left open where the match is weak. Not every row has a clone size; where given, it reads once, few, many or a size class.

D	V	size	J	CDR3	DNA
.	TRBV6-1	few	TRBJ2-1	CASSEGAGWTVENEQFF	TGTGCCAGCAGTGAAGGGGCAGGGTGGACGGTCGAGAATGAGCAGTTCTTC
TRBD1	TRBV4-1	few	TRBJ1-5	CASSQTGDQPQHF	TGCGCCAGCAGCCAGACAGGGGATCAGCCCCAGCATTTT
.	TRBV4-1	.	TRBJ2-1	CASSQEGLAGNEQFF	TGCGCCAGCAGCCAAGAGGGTCTAGCAGGTAATGAGCAGTTCTTC
.	TRBV7-9	.	TRBJ1-4	CASSPPRGRDNEKLFF	TGTGCCAGCAGCCCCCCTCGGGGGCGCGATAATGAAAAACTGTTTTTT
.	TRBV5-5	.	TRBJ1-3	CASRQASGNTIYF	TGTGCCAGCAGACAGGCGTCTGGAAACACCATATATTTT
.	TRBV27	once	TRBJ2-2	CASSITSDWRNTGELFF	TGTGCCAGCAGCATTACCTCGGACTGGAGGAACACCGGGGAGCTGTTTTTT
.	TRBV10-1	.	TRBJ2-2	CASSEFLLAGELFF	TGCGCCAGCAGTGAGTTTTTGCTAGCCGGGGAGCTGTTTTTT
.	TRBV20-1	.	TRBJ1-2	CSASQGTYGYTF	TGCAGTGCTAGTCAGGGGACCTATGGCTACACCTTC
.	TRBV28	.	TRBJ1-1	CASSLLGANTEAFF	TGTGCCAGCAGTTTATTGGGAGCGAACACTGAAGCTTTCTTT
TRBD1	TRBV4-1	.	TRBJ2-5	CASSQDQGAFETQYF	TGCGCCAGCAGCCAAGATCAGGGGGCCTTTGAGACCCAGTACTTC
.	TRBV14	.	TRBJ1-2	CASSQGYRGESGYTF	TGTGCCAGCAGCCAAGGTTATCGGGGAGAGAGTGGCTACACCTTC
.	TRBV6-5	once	TRBJ1-2	CASHLRGYGYTF	TGTGCCAGCCACCTTAGGGGCTATGGCTACACCTTC
TRBD1	TRBV2	.	TRBJ2-5	CASGGTGVKETQYF	TGTGCCAGCGGTGGGACAGGAGTAAAAGAGACCCAGTACTTC
.	TRBV4-1	.	TRBJ1-6	CASSQGARSYNSPLHF	TGCGCCAGCAGCCAAGGGGCCCGCTCCTATAATTCACCCCTCCACTTT